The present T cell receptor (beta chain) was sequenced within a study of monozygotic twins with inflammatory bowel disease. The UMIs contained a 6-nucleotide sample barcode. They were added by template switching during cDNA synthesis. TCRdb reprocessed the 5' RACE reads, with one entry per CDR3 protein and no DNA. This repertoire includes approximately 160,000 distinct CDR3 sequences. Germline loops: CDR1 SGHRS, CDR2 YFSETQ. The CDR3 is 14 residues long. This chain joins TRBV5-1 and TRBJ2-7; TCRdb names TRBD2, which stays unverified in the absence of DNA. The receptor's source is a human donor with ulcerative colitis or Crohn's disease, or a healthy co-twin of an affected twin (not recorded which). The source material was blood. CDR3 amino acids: CASSPSGQSYEQYF. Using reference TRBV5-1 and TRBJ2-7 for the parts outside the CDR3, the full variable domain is KAGVTQTPRYLIKTRGQQVTLSCSPISGHRSVSWYQQTPGQGLQFLFEYFSETQRNKGNFPGRFSGRQFSNSRSEMNVSTLELGDSALYLCASSPSGQSYEQYFGPGTRLTVT.